This TCR beta chain was recovered during a study of blood T cell repertoires in COVID-19 (dated by TCRdb to about 2020). About the investigation overall: Samples covering the acute and convalescent phases of COVID-19 were provided by collaborators in the United States, Italy and Spain. The material from the prospective study consisted of cDNA or gDNA derived from T cells, B-cell-depleted T cells, or PBMCs. The dataset comprised deeply sampled blood TCRbeta repertoires from subjects exposed to, actively infected with, or recovered from COVID-19. The repertoires were released in a freely available public database intended as a resource for research on the immune response to SARS-CoV-2. The samples were drawn from the first 160 participants of the ongoing ImmuneRACE study and from 1,254 subjects provided by 6 global collaborators. Sample metadata almost always included a de-identified subject ID, COVID-19 status, age in years and sex. HLA class I and class II types, where available, came from metadata supplied by the sample provider rather than from assay-based typing. Overall study results and their limits: The amount of clinical and demographic metadata varied by source and participant and was provided uncurated.

Enrolling through a virtual design, the prospective study's participants ranged in age from roughly 18 to 95 years and lived across roughly 23 United States geographic areas. Cohort assignment in the prospective study relied on participant-reported clinical history from a screening survey and a study questionnaire. Recovered participants in ImmuneRACE Cohort 3 were defined by two consecutive negative NP/OP PCR tests, clearance by a healthcare professional, or resolution of symptoms. In the prospective study, mobile phlebotomists collected whole blood, serum and a nasopharyngeal or oropharyngeal swab from each participant. Over a roughly 2-month period, participants in the prospective study had the option of providing additional blood draws and questionnaires. Before DNA extraction, prospective study blood samples were shipped either frozen or at room temperature. TCRbeta CDR3 regions were amplified from genomic DNA using the immunoSEQ Assay, a bias-controlled multiplex PCR. Per the authors' processing: Nucleated cell counts per sample were estimated from amplification of reference gene primers within the assay. Sequence reads were collapsed and filtered to measure the absolute abundance of every unique TCRbeta CDR3 rearrangement. Productive Simpson clonality was computed per sample as the square root of Simpson's diversity index over productive rearrangements. TCRdb took this table from immuneACCESS and kept in-frame rearrangements with V and J called. Such tables lack part of the clones; where checked against another copy, unresolved V genes explain under half of the gap, and the rest is unexplained. Clonal size and the V and J genes are those of that table, whereas D and trimming came from the DNA. The sample contains around 200,000 clones, 80% to 90% of them found a single time. Together, the top ten hold 1.2% of the sample.

On this clone: Its target antigen remains unknown. The sample holds no much larger clone one base away, and base qualities are not on file.

The CDR3, cysteine through phenylalanine, is 15 amino acids long. The only DNA kept is the CDR3, 45 bases in frame from the first base. For CDR1 and CDR2, the germline V gene lists SGDLS and YYNGEE. Relative to germline, V is 0 bases shorter and J is 3 bases shorter, with 12 bases between their ends. The chain is made from TRBV9 and TRBJ1-1; TRBD1 might be the D gene, on 5 matching bases. Sequenced material: PBMCs or T cells enriched from blood (not recorded which). The TCR comes from a man aged 30 to 39 who had recovered from COVID-19. The base sequence is TGTGCCAGCAGCGTAGGCGGGGGTGAGGACACTGAAGCTTTCTTT. This yields the protein CASSVGGGEDTEAFF.